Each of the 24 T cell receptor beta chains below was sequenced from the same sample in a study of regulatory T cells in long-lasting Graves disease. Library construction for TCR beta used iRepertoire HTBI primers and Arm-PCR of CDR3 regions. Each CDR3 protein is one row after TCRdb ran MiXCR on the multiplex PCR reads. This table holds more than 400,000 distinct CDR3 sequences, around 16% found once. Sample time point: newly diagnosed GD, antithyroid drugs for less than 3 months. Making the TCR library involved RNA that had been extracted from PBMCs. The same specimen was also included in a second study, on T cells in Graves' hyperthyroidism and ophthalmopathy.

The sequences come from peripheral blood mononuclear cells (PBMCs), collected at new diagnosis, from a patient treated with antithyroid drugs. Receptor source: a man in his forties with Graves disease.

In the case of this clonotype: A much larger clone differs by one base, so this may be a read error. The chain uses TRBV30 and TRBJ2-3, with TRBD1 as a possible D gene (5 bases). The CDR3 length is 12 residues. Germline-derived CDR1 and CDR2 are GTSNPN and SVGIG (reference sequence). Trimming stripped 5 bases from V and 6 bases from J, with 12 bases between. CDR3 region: CAWGPQGDTQYF. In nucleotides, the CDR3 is TGTGCCTGGGGTCCCCAGGGTGATACGCAGTATTTT.

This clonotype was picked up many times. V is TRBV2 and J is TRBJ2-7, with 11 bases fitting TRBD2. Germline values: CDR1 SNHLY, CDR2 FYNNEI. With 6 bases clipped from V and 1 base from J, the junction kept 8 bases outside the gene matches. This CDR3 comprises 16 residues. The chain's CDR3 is CASSSPGTSGSYEQYF. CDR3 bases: TGTGCCAGCAGCAGTCCCGGGACTAGCGGTTCCTACGAGCAGTACTTC. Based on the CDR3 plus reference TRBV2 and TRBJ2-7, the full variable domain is EPEVTQTPSHQVTQMGQEVILRCVPISNHLYFYWYRQILGQKVEFLVSFYNNEISEKSEIFDDQFSVERPDGSNFTLKIRSTKLEDSAMYFCASSSPGTSGSYEQYFGPGTRLTVT.

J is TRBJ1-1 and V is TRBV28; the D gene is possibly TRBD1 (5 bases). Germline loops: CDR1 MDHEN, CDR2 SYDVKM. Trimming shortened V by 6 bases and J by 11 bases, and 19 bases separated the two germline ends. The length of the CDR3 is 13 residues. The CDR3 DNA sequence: TGTGCCAGCAGGGTTCCGGGACTCGACTGGGCTTTCTTT. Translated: CASRVPGLDWAFF.

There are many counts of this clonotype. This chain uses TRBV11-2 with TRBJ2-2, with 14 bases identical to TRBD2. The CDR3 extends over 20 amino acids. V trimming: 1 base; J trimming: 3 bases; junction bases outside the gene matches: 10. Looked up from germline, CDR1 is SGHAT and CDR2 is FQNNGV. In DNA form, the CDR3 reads TGTGCCAGCAGCTTAGGATTAAGACTAGCGGGAGGGCCAGACACCGGGGAGCTGTTTTTT. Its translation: CASSLGLRLAGGPDTGELFF.

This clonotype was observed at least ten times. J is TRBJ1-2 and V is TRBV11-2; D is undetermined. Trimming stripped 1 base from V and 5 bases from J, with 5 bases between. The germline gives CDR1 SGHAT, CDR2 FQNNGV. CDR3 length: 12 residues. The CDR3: CASSLVQYGYTF. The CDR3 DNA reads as TGTGCCAGCAGCTTAGTCCAGTATGGCTACACCTTC.

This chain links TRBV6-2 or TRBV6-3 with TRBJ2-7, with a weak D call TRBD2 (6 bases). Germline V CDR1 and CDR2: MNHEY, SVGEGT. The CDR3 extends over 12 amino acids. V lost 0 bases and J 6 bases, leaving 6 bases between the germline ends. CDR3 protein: CASSYSGGEQYF. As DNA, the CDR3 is TGTGCCAGCAGTTACTCGGGGGGCGAGCAGTACTTC.

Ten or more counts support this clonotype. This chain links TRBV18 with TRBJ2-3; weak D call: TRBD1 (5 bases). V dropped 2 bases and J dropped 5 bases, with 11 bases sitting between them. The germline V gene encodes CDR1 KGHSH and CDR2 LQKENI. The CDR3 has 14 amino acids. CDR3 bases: TGTGCCAGCTCACCAAATAGACAGATAGATACGCAGTATTTT. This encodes CASSPNRQIDTQYF.

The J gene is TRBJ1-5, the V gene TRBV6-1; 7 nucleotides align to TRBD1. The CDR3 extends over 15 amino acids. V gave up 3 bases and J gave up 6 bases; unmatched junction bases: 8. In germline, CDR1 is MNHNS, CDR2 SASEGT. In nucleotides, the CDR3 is TGTGCCAGCAGTGAGTCCCAGGGGGGCGGTCAGCCCCAGCATTTT. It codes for CASSESQGGGQPQHF.

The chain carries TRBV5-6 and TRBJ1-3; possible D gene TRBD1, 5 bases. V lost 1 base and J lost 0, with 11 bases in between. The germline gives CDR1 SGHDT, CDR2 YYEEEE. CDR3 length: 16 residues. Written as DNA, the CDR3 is TGTGCCAGCAGCTTGACAGGAAAGAGCTCTGGAAACACCATATATTTT. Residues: CASSLTGKSSGNTIYF.

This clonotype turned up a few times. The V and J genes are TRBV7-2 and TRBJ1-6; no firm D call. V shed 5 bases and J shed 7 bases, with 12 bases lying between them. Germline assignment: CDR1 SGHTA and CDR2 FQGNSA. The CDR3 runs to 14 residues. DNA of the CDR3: TGTGCCAGCAGCCGGGCCCTTCACAATTCACCCCTCCACTTT. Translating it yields CASSRALHNSPLHF.

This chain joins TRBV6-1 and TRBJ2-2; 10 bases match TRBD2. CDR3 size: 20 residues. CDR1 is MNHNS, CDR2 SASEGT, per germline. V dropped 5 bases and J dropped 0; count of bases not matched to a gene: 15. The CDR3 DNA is TGTGCCAGCAGTAACCCCCGCTCACCGGGACTAGCGTCGAACACCGGGGAGCTGTTTTTT. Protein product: CASSNPRSPGLASNTGELFF.

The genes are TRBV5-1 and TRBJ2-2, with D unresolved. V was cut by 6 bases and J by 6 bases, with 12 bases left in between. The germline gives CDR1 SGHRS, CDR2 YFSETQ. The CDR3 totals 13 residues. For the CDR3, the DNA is TGCGCCAGCACCCCCCTTGGGGCCGGGGAGCTGTTTTTT. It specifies CASTPLGAGELFF.

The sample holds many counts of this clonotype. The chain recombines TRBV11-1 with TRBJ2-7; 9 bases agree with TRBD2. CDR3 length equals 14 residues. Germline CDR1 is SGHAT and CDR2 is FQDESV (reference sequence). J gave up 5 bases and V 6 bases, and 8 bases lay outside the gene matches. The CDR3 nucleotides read TGTGCCAGCAGTAATAGCGGGAGCGAGGACGAGCAGTACTTC. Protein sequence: CASSNSGSEDEQYF. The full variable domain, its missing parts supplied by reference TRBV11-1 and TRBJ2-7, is EAEVAQSPRYKITEKSQAVAFWCDPISGHATLYWYRQILGQGPELLVQFQDESVVDDSQLPKDRFSAERLKGVDSTLKIQPAELGDSAMYLCASSNSGSEDEQYFGPGTRLTVT.

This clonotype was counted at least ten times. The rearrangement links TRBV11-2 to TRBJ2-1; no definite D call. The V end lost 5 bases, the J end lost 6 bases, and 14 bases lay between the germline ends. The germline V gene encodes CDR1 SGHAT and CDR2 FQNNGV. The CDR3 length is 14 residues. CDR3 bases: TGTGCCAGCAGCCGACAAGCCGTGTCCAATGAGCAGTTCTTC. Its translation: CASSRQAVSNEQFF.

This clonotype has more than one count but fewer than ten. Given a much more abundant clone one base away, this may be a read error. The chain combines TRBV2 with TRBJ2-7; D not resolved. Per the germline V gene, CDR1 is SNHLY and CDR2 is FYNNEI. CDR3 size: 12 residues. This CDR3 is CASSEEGYEQHF. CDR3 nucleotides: TGTGCCAGCAGTGAAGAAGGGTACGAGCAGCACTTC.

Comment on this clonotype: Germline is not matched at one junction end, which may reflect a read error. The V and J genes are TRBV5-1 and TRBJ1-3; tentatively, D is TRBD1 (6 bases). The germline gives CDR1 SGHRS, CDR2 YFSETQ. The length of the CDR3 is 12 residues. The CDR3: CASSEQGNTTYF. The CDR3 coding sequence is TGCGCCAGCAGCGAACAGGGAAACACCACATATTTT.

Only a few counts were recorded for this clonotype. This CDR3 is CAITDKYNEQFF. The CDR3 DNA follows: TGTGCCATAACTGACAAGTACAATGAGCAGTTCTTC. The chain is built from TRBV10-3 and TRBJ2-1; no clear D. Germline V CDR1 and CDR2: ENHRY, SYGVKD. The V end was cut by 9 bases, the J end by 4 bases, with 10 bases between. The CDR3 has 12 residues.

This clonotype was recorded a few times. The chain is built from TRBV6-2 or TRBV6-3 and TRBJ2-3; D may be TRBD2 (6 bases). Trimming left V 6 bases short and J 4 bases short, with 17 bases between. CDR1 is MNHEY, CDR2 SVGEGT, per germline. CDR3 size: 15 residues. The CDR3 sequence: CASSDGAPGADTQYF. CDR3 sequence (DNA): TGTGCCAGCAGCGACGGAGCGCCGGGGGCAGATACGCAGTATTTT.

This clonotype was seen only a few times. CDR3 DNA sequence: TGTGCCAGCAGCACACTAGAGTCGTACAATGAGCAGTTCTTC. It yields the protein CASSTLESYNEQFF. The chain employs TRBV5-4 and TRBJ2-1; weak D call: TRBD2 (5 bases). V lost 4 bases, J lost 4 bases, and 12 bases lay in between. The length of the CDR3 is 14 residues. CDR1 and CDR2 (germline): SGHNT, YYREEE (reference sequence).

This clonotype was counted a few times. The CDR3 nucleotides are TGTGCCAGCAGTCCCCAGACAGGAGTCTACGAGCAGTACTTC. Its protein is CASSPQTGVYEQYF. The genes are TRBV12-3 or TRBV12-4 and TRBJ2-7; a weak D match, TRBD1 (6 bases). With 5 bases removed from V and 3 bases from J, the gap between germline ends came to 14 bases. The CDR3 sequence is 14 residues long.

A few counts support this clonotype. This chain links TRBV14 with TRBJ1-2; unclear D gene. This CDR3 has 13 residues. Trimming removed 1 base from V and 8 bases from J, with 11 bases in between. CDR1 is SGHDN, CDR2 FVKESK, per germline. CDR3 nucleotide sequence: TGTGCCAGCAGCCAAGGTTTAGGGTACGGCTACACCTTC. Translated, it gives CASSQGLGYGYTF.

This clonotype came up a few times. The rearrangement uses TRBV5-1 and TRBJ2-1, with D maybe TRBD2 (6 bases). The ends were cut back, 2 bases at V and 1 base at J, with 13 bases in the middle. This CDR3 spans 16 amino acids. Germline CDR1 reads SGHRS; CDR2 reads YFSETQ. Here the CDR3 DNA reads TGCGCCAGCAGCTTTCTCGGAGGGAATTCCTACAATGAGCAGTTCTTC. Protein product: CASSFLGGNSYNEQFF.

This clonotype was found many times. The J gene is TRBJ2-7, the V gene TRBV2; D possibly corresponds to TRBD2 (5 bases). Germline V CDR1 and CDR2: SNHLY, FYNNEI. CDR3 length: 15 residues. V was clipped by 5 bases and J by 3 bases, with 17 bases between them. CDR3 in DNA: TGTGCCAGCAGTCCGAGGCTTAGCGCGAACTACGAGCAGTACTTC. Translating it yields CASSPRLSANYEQYF. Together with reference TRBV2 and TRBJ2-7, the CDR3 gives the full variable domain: EPEVTQTPSHQVTQMGQEVILRCVPISNHLYFYWYRQILGQKVEFLVSFYNNEISEKSEIFDDQFSVERPDGSNFTLKIRSTKLEDSAMYFCASSPRLSANYEQYFGPGTRLTVT.

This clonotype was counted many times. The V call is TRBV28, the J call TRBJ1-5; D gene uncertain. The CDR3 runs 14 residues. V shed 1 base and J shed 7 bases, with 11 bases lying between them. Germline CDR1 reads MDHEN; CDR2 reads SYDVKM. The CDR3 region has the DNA TGTGCCAGCAGTTTATTCGGGGAGGAACAGCCCCAGCATTTT. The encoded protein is CASSLFGEEQPQHF.